This TCR beta chain is drawn from a study of tissue T cells after allogeneic stem cell transplantation. This CDR3 contains 15 residues. CDR1 KGHPV and CDR2 FQNQEV come from the germline V gene (reference sequence). The trim removed 3 bases at V and 4 bases at J, leaving 5 bases unmatched. About this clone itself: Its antigen is undetermined. Germline and genes: mouse. The read ends 1 residue before the CDR3 terminus; that terminus is restored from the germline J gene.

Regarding the study as a whole: Some tissue clones might be persisting host cells; their alloreactivity or antigen specificity was not determined.

Time point denoted: mouse harvest day 14 after allogeneic transplant. The graft held 10^6 splenic CD5+ T cells and 10^7 T-cell-depleted bone marrow cells. Some clones are missing from TCRdb's copy, which holds only in-frame ones; the method was immunoSEQ multiplex PCR. This table holds roughly 2,800 clones, roughly 47% found once. The receptor was isolated from a female BALB/c mouse given C57BL/6 T cells with graft-versus-host disease after an allogeneic hematopoietic cell transplant. Sequencing was carried out using gut tissue. The chain has TRBV26 and TRBJ2-5; TRBD1 matches 9 bases. This CDR3 is CASSLTGTGKDTQYF. The sequenced CDR3 bases are TGTGCCAGCAGTCTAACCGGGACAGGGAAAGACACCCAGTAC.